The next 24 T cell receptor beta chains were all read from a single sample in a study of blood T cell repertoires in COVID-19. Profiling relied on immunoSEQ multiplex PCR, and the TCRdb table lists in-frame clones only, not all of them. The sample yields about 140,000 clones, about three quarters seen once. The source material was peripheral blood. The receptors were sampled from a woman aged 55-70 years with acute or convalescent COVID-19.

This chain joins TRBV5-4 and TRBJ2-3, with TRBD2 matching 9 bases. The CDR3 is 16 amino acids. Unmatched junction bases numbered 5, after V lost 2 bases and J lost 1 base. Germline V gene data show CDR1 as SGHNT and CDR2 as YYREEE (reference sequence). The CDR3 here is CASSFSGRWGTDTQYF. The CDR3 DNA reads TGTGCCAGCAGCTTTAGCGGGAGATGGGGCACAGATACGCAGTATTTT.

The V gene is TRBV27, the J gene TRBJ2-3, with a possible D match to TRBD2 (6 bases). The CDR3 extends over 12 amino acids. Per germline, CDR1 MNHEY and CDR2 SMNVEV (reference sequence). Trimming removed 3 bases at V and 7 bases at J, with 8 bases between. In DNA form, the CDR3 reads TGTGCCAGCAGTTTCGGGGGATATACGCAGTATTTT. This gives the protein CASSFGGYTQYF.

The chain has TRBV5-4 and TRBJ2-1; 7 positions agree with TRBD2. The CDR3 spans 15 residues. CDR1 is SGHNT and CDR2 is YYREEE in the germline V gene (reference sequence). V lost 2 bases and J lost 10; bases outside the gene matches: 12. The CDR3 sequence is CASSFERDVGKEQFF. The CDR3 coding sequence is TGTGCCAGCAGCTTTGAGCGGGACGTCGGGAAGGAGCAGTTCTTC.

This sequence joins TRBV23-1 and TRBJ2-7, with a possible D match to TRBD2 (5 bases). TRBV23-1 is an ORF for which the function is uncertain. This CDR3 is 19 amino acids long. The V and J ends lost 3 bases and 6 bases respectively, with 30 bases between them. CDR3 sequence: CASSHRPVGRERITTEQYF. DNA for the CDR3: TGCGCCAGCAGTCACCGCCCCGTTGGACGGGAACGAATAACTACCGAGCAGTACTTC.

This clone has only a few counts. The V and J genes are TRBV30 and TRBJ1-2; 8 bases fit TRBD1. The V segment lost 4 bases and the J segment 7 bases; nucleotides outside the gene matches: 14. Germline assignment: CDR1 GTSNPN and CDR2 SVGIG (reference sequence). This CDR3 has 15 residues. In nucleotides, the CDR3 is TGTGCCTGGATAGGGCGAGGACAGGGAGGAGCTGGCTACACCTTC. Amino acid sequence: CAWIGRGQGGAGYTF.

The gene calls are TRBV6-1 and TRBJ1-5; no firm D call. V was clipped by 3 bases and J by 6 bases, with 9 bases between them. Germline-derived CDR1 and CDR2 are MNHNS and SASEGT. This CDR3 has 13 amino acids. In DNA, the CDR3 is TGTGCCAGCAGTGACCCCGTTCTTCAGCCCCAGCATTTT. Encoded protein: CASSDPVLQPQHF.

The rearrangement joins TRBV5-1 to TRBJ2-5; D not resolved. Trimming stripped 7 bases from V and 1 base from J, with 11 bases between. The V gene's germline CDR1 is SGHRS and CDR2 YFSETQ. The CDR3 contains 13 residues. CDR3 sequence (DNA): TGCGCCAGCGGTGGAGAGTTCCAAGAGACCCAGTACTTC. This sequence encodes CASGGEFQETQYF.

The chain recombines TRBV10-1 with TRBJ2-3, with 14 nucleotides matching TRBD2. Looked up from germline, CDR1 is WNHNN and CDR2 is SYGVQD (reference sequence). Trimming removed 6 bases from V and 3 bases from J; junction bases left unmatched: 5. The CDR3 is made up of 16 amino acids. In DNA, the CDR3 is TGCGCCAGCAGCGCCGGACTAGCGGGAGGTACAGATACGCAGTATTTT. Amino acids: CASSAGLAGGTDTQYF.

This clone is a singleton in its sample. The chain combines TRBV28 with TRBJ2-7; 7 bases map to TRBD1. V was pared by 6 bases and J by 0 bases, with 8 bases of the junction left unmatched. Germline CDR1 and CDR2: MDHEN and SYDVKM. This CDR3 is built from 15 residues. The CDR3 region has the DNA TGTGCCAGCAGCTCTGACAGGGTCCCCTCCTACGAGCAGTACTTC. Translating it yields CASSSDRVPSYEQYF.

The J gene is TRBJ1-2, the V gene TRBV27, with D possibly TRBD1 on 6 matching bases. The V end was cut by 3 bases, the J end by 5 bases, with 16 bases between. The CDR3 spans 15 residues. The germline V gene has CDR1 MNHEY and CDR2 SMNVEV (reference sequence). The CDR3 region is CASSFTEGGLYGYTF. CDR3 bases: TGTGCCAGCAGTTTCACGGAGGGGGGGCTGTATGGCTACACCTTC.

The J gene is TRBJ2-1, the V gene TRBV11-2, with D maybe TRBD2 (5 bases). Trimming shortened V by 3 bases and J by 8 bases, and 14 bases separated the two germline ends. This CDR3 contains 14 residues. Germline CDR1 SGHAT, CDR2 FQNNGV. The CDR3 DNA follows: TGTGCCAGCAGCTTGCGGGCCCGAATCCATGAGCAGTTCTTC. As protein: CASSLRARIHEQFF. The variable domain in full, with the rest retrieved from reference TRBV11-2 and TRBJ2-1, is EAGVAQSPRYKIIEKRQSVAFWCNPISGHATLYWYQQILGQGPKLLIQFQNNGVVDDSQLPKDRFSAERLKGVDSTLKIQPAKLEDSAVYLCASSLRARIHEQFFGPGTRLTVL.

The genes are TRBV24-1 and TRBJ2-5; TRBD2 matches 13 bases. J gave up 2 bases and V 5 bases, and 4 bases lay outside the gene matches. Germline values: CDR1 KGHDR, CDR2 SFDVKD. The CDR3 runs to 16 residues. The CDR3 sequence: CATSAQGLAGQETQYF. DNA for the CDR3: TGTGCCACCAGTGCCCAGGGACTAGCGGGACAAGAGACCCAGTACTTC.

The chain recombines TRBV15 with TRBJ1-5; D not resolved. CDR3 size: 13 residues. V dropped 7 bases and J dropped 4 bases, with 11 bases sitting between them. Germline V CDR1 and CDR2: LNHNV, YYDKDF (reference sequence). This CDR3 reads CATTRSPNQPQHF. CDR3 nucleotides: TGTGCCACCACCCGGTCCCCTAATCAGCCCCAGCATTTT.

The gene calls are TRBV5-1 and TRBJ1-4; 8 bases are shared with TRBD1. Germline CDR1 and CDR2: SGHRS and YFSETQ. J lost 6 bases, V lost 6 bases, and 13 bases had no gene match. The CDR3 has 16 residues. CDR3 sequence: CASTRSQGAGDEKLFF. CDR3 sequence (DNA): TGCGCCAGCACCCGGTCCCAGGGGGCAGGAGATGAAAAACTGTTTTTT.

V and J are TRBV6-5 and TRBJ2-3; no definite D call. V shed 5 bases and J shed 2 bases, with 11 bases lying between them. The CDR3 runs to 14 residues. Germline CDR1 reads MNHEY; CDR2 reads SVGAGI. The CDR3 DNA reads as TGTGCCAGCAGTCTGACAAGATTCACAGATACGCAGTATTTT. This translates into CASSLTRFTDTQYF.

The CDR3 DNA is TGCGCCAGCAGCCAAGACCTGGCAGGTCATCAGCCCCAGCATTTT. Residues: CASSQDLAGHQPQHF. The genes are TRBV4-1 and TRBJ1-5, with D hard to call. The CDR3 sequence is 15 residues long. V shed 0 bases and J shed 5 bases, with 11 bases lying between them. The germline V gene encodes CDR1 MGHRA and CDR2 YSYEKL.

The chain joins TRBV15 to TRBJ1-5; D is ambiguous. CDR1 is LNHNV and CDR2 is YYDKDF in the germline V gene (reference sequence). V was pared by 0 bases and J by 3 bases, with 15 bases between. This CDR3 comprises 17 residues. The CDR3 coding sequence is TGTGCCACCAGCAGAGACCGTACGCTTCGGTCCAATCAGCCCCAGCATTTT. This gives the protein CATSRDRTLRSNQPQHF.

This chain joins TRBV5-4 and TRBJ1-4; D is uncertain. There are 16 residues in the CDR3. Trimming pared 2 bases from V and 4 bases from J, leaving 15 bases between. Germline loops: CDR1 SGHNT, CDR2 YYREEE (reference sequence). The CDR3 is CASSFSKGAGNEKLFF. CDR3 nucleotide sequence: TGTGCCAGCAGCTTCTCGAAGGGCGCGGGTAATGAAAAACTGTTTTTT.

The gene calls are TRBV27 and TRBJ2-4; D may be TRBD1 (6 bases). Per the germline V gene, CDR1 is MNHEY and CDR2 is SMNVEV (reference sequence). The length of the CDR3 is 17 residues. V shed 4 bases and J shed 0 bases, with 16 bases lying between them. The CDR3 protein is CASSSTHRVGAKNIQYF. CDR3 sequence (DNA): TGTGCCAGCAGTTCCACCCACAGGGTGGGAGCCAAAAACATTCAGTACTTC.

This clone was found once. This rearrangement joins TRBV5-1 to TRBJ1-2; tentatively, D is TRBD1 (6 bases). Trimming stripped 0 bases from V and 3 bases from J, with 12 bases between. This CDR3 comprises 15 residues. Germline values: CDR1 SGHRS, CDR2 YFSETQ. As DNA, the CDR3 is TGCGCCAGCAGCTTGGAACAGGGAAGGTACTATGGCTACACCTTC. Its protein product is CASSLEQGRYYGYTF. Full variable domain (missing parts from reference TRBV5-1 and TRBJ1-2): KAGVTQTPRYLIKTRGQQVTLSCSPISGHRSVSWYQQTPGQGLQFLFEYFSETQRNKGNFPGRFSGRQFSNSRSEMNVSTLELGDSALYLCASSLEQGRYYGYTFGSGTRLTVV.

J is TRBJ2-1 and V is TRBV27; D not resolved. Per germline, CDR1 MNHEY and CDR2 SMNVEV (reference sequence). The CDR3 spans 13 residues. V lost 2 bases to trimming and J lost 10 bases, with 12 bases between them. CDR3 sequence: CASSLVGPVEQFF. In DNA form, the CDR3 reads TGTGCCAGCAGTTTAGTGGGCCCGGTAGAGCAGTTCTTC.

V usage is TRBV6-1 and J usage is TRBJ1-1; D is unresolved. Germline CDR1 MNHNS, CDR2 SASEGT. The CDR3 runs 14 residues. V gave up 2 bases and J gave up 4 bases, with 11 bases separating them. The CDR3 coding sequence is TGTGCCAGCAGTGAACGGTTTAGATCCACTGAAGCTTTCTTT. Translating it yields CASSERFRSTEAFF.

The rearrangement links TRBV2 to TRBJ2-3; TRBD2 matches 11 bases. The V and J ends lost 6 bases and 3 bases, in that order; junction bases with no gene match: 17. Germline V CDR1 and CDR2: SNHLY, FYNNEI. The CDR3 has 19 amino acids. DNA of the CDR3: TGTGCCAGCAGCTGGGACAGGAAGACTAGCGGGATTTTGACAGATACGCAGTATTTT. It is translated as CASSWDRKTSGILTDTQYF.

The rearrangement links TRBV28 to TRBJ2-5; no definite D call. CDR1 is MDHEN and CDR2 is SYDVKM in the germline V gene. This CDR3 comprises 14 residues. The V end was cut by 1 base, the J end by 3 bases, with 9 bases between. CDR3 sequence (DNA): TGTGCCAGCAGTTTATCCCCACAGAAAGAGACCCAGTACTTC. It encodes CASSLSPQKETQYF.